The clone carrying this TCR beta chain turned up a few times. The antigen is undetermined. This record comes from a study of response to subunit inactivated influenza vaccine. Notes on the study in general: Authors suggested each seasonal influenza vaccination recruits few new T cells.

TCRdb analysed the RT-PCR reads with MiXCR anew, one entry per CDR3 protein. Of approximately 700,000 distinct CDR3 sequences listed, around 14% were seen once; the top ten hold 6.5% to 8.5%. The V gene end was trimmed by 8 bases and the J gene end by 2 bases; junction bases not matched to a gene: 5. The CDR3 is 14 amino acids. CDR1 is MDHEN, CDR2 SYDVKM, per germline. The chain links TRBV28 to TRBJ2-5, with 10 positions matching TRBD1. This sample comprised PBMCs from blood, obtained 14 to 15 days before vaccination. This clonotype originated in a man between 45 and 60 years old who received an inactivated influenza vaccine. The CDR3 region is CASEPGQGQETQYF. Here the CDR3 DNA reads TGTGCCAGCGAGCCGGGACAGGGGCAAGAGACCCAGTACTTC.